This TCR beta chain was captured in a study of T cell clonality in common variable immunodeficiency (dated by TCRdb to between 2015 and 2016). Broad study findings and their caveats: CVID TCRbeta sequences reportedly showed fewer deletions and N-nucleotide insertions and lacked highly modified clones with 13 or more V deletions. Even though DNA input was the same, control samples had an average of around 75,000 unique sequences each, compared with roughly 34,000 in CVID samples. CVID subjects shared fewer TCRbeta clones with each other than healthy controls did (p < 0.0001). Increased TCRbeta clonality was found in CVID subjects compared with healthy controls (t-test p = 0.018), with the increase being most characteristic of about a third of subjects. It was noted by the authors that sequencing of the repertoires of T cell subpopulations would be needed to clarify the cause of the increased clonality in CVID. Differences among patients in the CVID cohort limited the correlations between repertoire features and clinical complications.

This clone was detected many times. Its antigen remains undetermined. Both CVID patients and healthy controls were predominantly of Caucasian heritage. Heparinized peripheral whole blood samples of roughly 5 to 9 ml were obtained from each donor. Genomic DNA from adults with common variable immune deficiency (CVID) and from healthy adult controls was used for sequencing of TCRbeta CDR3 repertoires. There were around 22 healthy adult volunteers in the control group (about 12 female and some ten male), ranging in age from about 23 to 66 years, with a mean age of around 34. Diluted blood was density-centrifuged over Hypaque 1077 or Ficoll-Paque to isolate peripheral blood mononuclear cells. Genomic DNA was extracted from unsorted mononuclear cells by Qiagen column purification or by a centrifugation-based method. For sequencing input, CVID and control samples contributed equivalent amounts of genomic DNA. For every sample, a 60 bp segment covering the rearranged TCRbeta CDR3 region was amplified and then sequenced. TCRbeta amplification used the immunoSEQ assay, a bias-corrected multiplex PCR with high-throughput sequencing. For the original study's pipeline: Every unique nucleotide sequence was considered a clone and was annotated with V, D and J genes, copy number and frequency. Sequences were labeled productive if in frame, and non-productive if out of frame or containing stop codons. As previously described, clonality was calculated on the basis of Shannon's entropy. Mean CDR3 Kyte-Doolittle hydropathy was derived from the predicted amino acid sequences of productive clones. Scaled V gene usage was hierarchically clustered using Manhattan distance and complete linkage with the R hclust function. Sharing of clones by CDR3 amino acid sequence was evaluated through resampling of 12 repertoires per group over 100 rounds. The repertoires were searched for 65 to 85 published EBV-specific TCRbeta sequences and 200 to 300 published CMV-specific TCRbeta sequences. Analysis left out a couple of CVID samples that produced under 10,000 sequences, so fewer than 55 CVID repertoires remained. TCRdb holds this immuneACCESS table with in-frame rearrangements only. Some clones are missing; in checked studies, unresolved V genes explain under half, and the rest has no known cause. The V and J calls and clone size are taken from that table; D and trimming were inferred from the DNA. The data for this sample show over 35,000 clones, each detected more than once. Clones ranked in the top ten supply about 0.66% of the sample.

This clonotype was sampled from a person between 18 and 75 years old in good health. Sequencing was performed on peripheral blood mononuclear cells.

The CDR3 reads CASSIALRTDYEQYF. The CDR3 DNA, read in part, is TGTGCCAGTAGTATAGCCCTCAGGACAGACTACGAG. Here the chain combines TRBV19 and TRBJ2-7; TRBD1 is possibly the D segment (6 matching bases). The observed sequence ends 3 residues before the CDR3 terminus, with the missing tail filled in from the germline J gene. The junction carries 13 bases between V and J, which are trimmed by 1 base and 3 bases respectively. The germline V gene (reference sequence) gives CDR1 as LNHDA and CDR2 as SQIVND. The CDR3 sequence holds 15 residues, the cysteine and phenylalanine included. Shown are 36 bases from within the CDR3, in frame from base 1.